These 20 T cell receptor beta chains were sequenced from one sample in a study of blood T cell repertoires in COVID-19. TCRdb's copy holds only in-frame clones and misses some; the assay was immunoSEQ multiplex PCR. The sample consists of 200,000 to 250,000 clones, around 84% of them appearing once. The material sequenced was PBMCs or T cells enriched from blood (not recorded which). All receptors come from a man aged 25 to 45 with acute COVID-19.

This chain connects TRBV29-1 to TRBJ1-2; possible D gene TRBD1, 6 bases. Germline V gene sequence: CDR1 SQVTM, CDR2 ANQGSEA. The CDR3 loop spans 13 amino acids. V was shortened by 4 bases and J by 8 bases, with 17 bases between the two germline ends. In DNA form, the CDR3 reads TGCAGCGTTGCGACAGGTCGGGAGGGAGGCTACACCTTC. Its translation is CSVATGREGGYTF.

V usage is TRBV12-3 or TRBV12-4 and J usage is TRBJ1-1; no clear D. Trimming cost V 2 bases and J 1 base, with 5 bases left between them. This CDR3 is built from 13 residues. The CDR3 loop reads CASSLYGNTEAFF. The CDR3 bases are TGTGCCAGCAGTTTATACGGGAACACTGAAGCTTTCTTT.

The gene calls are TRBV2 and TRBJ2-5, with 14 bases that match TRBD2. The CDR3 covers 15 residues. The germline V gene encodes CDR1 SNHLY and CDR2 FYNNEI. V was clipped by 6 bases and J by 3 bases; unmatched bases: 3. DNA for the CDR3: TGTGCCAGCAGGGTGACTAGCGGGGGGGAAGAGACCCAGTACTTC. It codes for CASRVTSGGEETQYF.

The chain carries TRBV4-1 and TRBJ2-7; 8 bases align to TRBD1. This CDR3 has 17 residues. V shed 4 bases and J 1 base; nucleotides not matched to a gene: 12. The germline CDR1 and CDR2 sequences are MGHRA and YSYEKL. The CDR3, as DNA: TGCGCCAGCAGCCTTACCCCGGGACAGGTCTTATCCTACGAGCAGTACTTC. It is translated as CASSLTPGQVLSYEQYF.

The rearrangement links TRBV7-2 to TRBJ2-3, with a possible D match to TRBD2 (6 bases). V gave up 7 bases and J gave up 2 bases, with 16 bases separating them. Germline V gene data show CDR1 as SGHTA and CDR2 as FQGNSA. The CDR3 is 15 residues long. The CDR3 bases are TGTGCCAGCACCTGGGGGGACTTCTTCACAGATACGCAGTATTTT. Translated, it gives CASTWGDFFTDTQYF. Supplemented by reference TRBV7-2 and TRBJ2-3, the full variable domain reads GAGVSQSPSNKVTEKGKDVELRCDPISGHTALYWYRQSLGQGLEFLIYFQGNSAPDKSGLPSDRFSAERTGGSVSTLTIQRTQQEDSAVYLCASTWGDFFTDTQYFGPGTRLTVL.

The chain recombines TRBV14 with TRBJ2-5, with D hard to call. This CDR3 spans 10 amino acids. Germline V lookup: CDR1 SGHDN, CDR2 FVKESK. This CDR3 is CDIGQETQYF. CDR3 DNA: TGTGATATCGGCCAAGAGACCCAGTACTTC.

The chain uses TRBV10-1 and TRBJ1-5; D unresolved. CDR1 and CDR2 (germline): WNHNN, SYGVQD (reference sequence). The CDR3 covers 13 residues. V was pared by 3 bases and J by 5 bases, with 8 bases between. This CDR3 reads CASSDRIDQPQHF. In DNA form, the CDR3 reads TGCGCCAGCAGTGACAGAATTGATCAGCCCCAGCATTTT.

This clone has just one count. The chain couples TRBV18 to TRBJ1-2; 7 nucleotides line up with TRBD1. The CDR3 totals 15 residues. Germline CDR1 reads KGHSH; CDR2 reads LQKENI. Trimming removed 3 bases from V and 4 bases from J; junction bases left unmatched: 8. The CDR3 DNA follows: TGTGCCAGCTCACCCCCATCGACAGGGCGCTATGGCTACACCTTC. It codes for CASSPPSTGRYGYTF. Variable domain in full (rest from reference TRBV18 and TRBJ1-2): NAGVMQNPRHLVRRRGQEARLRCSPMKGHSHVYWYRQLPEEGLKFMVYLQKENIIDESGMPKERFSAEFPKEGPSILRIQQVVRGDSAAYFCASSPPSTGRYGYTFGSGTRLTVV.

The chain combines TRBV5-4 with TRBJ2-7, with TRBD1 matching over 8 bases. V lost 3 bases, J lost 5 bases, and 1 base stayed unmatched. Germline V CDR1 and CDR2: SGHNT, YYREEE (reference sequence). CDR3 length: 12 residues. The CDR3 spells CASSSQGDEQYF. DNA of the CDR3: TGTGCCAGCAGCTCACAGGGGGACGAGCAGTACTTC.

The V call is TRBV28, the J call TRBJ2-7, with 7 bases that match TRBD1. Germline V gene data show CDR1 as MDHEN and CDR2 as SYDVKM. J was trimmed by 12 bases and V by 10 bases; bases with no gene match: 21. This CDR3 region has 14 residues. CDR3 in DNA: TGTGCCACCAAACTTTCCGGGACAGTTCCTTTCCCGTACTTC. It yields the protein CATKLSGTVPFPYF.

The chain couples TRBV27 to TRBJ1-2; D unclear. This CDR3 region has 11 residues. V dropped 8 bases and J dropped 5 bases, with 9 bases sitting between them. Germline-derived CDR1 and CDR2 are MNHEY and SMNVEV (reference sequence). The CDR3 region has the DNA TGTGCCAGCCCGACGGGGTATGGCTACACCTTC. This codes for CASPTGYGYTF.

The chain employs TRBV2 and TRBJ1-1; 8 bases map to TRBD1. Germline assignment: CDR1 SNHLY and CDR2 FYNNEI. The V gene end was trimmed by 8 bases and the J gene end by 6 bases; junction bases not matched to a gene: 11. The CDR3 spans 14 residues. The CDR3 sequence is CASGIIDRGAEAFF. The CDR3 coding sequence is TGTGCCAGCGGCATAATCGACAGGGGCGCTGAAGCTTTCTTT.

The rearrangement links TRBV7-6 to TRBJ2-5; 10 bases line up with TRBD1. Unmatched junction bases numbered 15, after V lost 5 bases and J lost 6 bases. This CDR3 has 17 residues. Per germline, CDR1 SGHVS and CDR2 FNYEAQ. The CDR3 DNA is TGTGCCAGCAGCCCTTCTCTTGGGACAGGGGCCGGAAAGACCCAGTACTTC. This encodes CASSPSLGTGAGKTQYF.

The genes are TRBV10-3 and TRBJ1-4, with TRBD1 identical over 9 bases. Germline lookup yields CDR1 ENHRY and CDR2 SYGVKD. The CDR3 spans 15 residues. After removal of 4 bases from V and 5 bases from J, the junction contained 5 bases not matched to a gene. The CDR3 loop is CAISGRTGENEKLFF. CDR3 bases: TGTGCCATCAGTGGTAGGACAGGGGAAAATGAAAAACTGTTTTTT.

This chain uses TRBV7-7 with TRBJ1-1, with D hard to call. CDR1 is SSHAT, CDR2 FNYEAQ, per germline (reference sequence). V gave up 3 bases and J gave up 1 base, with 6 bases separating them. The CDR3 has 13 residues. This CDR3 is CASSLAPNTEAFF. CDR3 DNA: TGTGCCAGCAGCTTGGCCCCGAACACTGAAGCTTTCTTT.

The V and J genes are TRBV29-1 and TRBJ2-5, with 8 nucleotides matching TRBD1. Germline CDR1 is SQVTM and CDR2 is ANQGSEA. The V gene end was trimmed by 7 bases and the J gene end by 5 bases; junction bases not matched to a gene: 3. The CDR3 has 11 amino acids. The CDR3 DNA sequence: TGCAGCGGACACAGGGGGGAGACCCAGTACTTC. Its protein product is CSGHRGETQYF.

V usage is TRBV7-9 and J usage is TRBJ2-7; D is unclear. The germline gives CDR1 SEHNR, CDR2 FQNEAQ (reference sequence). The CDR3 is made up of 14 amino acids. V lost 3 bases and J lost 3, with 12 bases in between. The CDR3 sequence is CASSFGLASYEQYF. The DNA for the CDR3 is TGTGCCAGCAGCTTTGGCTTAGCAAGCTACGAGCAGTACTTC.

This sequence joins TRBV12-3 or TRBV12-4 and TRBJ1-1; perhaps TRBD1 as D (6 bases). The CDR3 contains 12 residues. Trimming removed 1 base from V and 10 bases from J, with 10 bases in between. CDR3 nucleotide sequence: TGTGCCAGCAGTTTAGAGGACAGAGTAGCTTTCTTT. Amino acid sequence: CASSLEDRVAFF.

The CDR3 spells CASIIGGVNTEAFF. The CDR3 nucleotides read TGTGCCAGCATCATTGGGGGGGTGAACACTGAAGCTTTCTTT. The chain recombines TRBV28 with TRBJ1-1; D is possibly TRBD1 (5 bases). The CDR3 consists of 14 residues. The germline gives CDR1 MDHEN, CDR2 SYDVKM. V lost 7 bases to trimming and J lost 0 bases, with 12 bases between them.

The rearrangement links TRBV12-3 or TRBV12-4 to TRBJ1-1; D might be TRBD1 (5 bases). Trimming stripped 5 bases from V and 3 bases from J, with 10 bases between. The CDR3 covers 13 residues. CDR3 sequence: CASSPGGDTEAFF. The CDR3 region has the DNA TGTGCCAGCAGTCCTGGAGGGGACACTGAAGCTTTCTTT.